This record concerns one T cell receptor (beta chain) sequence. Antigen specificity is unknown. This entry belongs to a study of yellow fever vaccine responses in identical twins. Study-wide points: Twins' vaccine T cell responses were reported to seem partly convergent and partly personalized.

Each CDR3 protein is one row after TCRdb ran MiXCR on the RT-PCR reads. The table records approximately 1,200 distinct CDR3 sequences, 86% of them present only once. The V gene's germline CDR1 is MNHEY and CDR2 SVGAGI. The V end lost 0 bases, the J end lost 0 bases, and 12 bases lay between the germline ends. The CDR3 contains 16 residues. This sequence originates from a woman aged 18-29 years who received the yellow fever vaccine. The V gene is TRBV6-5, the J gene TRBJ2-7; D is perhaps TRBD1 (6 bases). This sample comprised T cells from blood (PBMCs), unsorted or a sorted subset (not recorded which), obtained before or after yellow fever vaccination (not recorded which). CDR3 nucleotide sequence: TGTGCCAGCAGTTACTCGTCCCGACAGGCCTCCTACGAGCAGTACTTC. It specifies CASSYSSRQASYEQYF.